This entry concerns a single TCR beta chain. Its antigen is as yet unknown. This entry is derived from a study of chemoradiotherapy in HPV16-positive cancers. The study's findings and limits: Candidate HPV-specific clones and E7-related TCR motifs grew in tumor during treatment. Only two HPV16-positive patients supplied the functional HPV-specificity definition.

Samples were taken several times over chemoradiotherapy. Deletions cut 4 bases from V and 3 bases from J, with 19 bases between. The CDR3 sequence is 16 residues long. Germline V CDR1 and CDR2: SGHTA, FQGNSA. The data were produced by immunoSEQ multiplex PCR, yet TCRdb's version contains in-frame clones alone and is incomplete. The table records 650 to 800 clones, 20% of them present only once. Sampling was conducted from a patient who underwent chemoradiotherapy. The chain is built from TRBV7-2 and TRBJ2-7; D might be TRBD1 (6 bases). This clonotype originated in a human donor with HPV-associated anogenital cancer. The CDR3 loop reads CASSSSSGRGIYEQYF. CDR3 coding DNA: TGTGCCAGCAGCTCAAGCAGTGGCAGGGGTATCTACGAGCAGTACTTC.